Listed below are T cell receptor beta chains from one sample, sequenced in a study of cytomegalovirus exposure and HLA in healthy donors. Profiled with immunoSEQ multiplex PCR; TCRdb holds only in-frame clones, not every one. The sample lists 100,000 to 150,000 clones; roughly 89% were seen once. Sequencing was carried out using PBMCs. These receptors came from a woman aged 18-29 years in good health and CMV-seronegative. Both conserved end residues are part of each CDR3. A D gene is named only where the DNA matches it firmly. Size tells how often a clone was seen (once, few, many) or the class of an expanded clone, and some rows leave it out.

J: TRBJ2-2
V: TRBV2
size: -
D: -
CDR3: CASSGGVYTGELFF
DNA: TGTGCCAGCAGTGGGGGGGTATACACCGGGGAGCTGTTTTTT

J: TRBJ1-2
V: TRBV14
size: few
D: -
CDR3: CASSQRISGEGYTF
DNA: TGTGCCAGCAGCCAAAGGATTTCGGGGGAAGGCTACACCTTC

J: TRBJ2-1
V: TRBV7-9
size: -
D: TRBD2
CDR3: CASSLAASGGAWEQFF
DNA: TGTGCCAGCAGCTTAGCGGCTAGCGGGGGGGCATGGGAGCAGTTCTTC

J: TRBJ2-3
V: TRBV2
size: -
D: -
CDR3: CASSVGGTQYF
DNA: TGTGCCAGCAGCGTCGGGGGTACGCAGTATTTT

J: TRBJ2-5
V: TRBV7-6
size: once
D: -
CDR3: CASNPVGGAQETQYF
DNA: TGTGCCAGCAACCCAGTGGGGGGGGCGCAAGAGACCCAGTACTTC

J: TRBJ2-1
V: TRBV19
size: few
D: TRBD2
CDR3: CASSIHAGGSYNEQFF
DNA: TGTGCCAGTAGTATTCACGCGGGGGGCTCCTACAATGAGCAGTTCTTC

J: TRBJ2-3
V: TRBV5-4
size: -
D: -
CDR3: CASSLDRVTDTQYF
DNA: TGTGCCAGCAGCTTGGACAGGGTGACAGATACGCAGTATTTT

J: TRBJ2-1
V: TRBV6-4
size: -
D: -
CDR3: CASSEQGEAGFDEQFF
DNA: TGTGCCAGCAGTGAACAGGGAGAGGCAGGATTCGATGAGCAGTTCTTC

J: TRBJ2-1
V: TRBV4-1
size: -
D: -
CDR3: CASSLERGASSYNEQFF
DNA: TGCGCCAGCAGCCTTGAAAGGGGTGCCTCATCCTACAATGAGCAGTTCTTC

J: TRBJ2-7
V: TRBV20-1
size: -
D: -
CDR3: CSAAAPLGQYF
DNA: TGCAGTGCTGCGGCACCCCTTGGGCAGTACTTC

J: TRBJ1-1
V: TRBV19
size: -
D: -
CDR3: CASSIRDSLNTEAFF
DNA: TGTGCCAGTAGTATAAGGGACTCCCTGAACACTGAAGCTTTCTTT

J: TRBJ2-1
V: TRBV11-3
size: -
D: TRBD2
CDR3: CASSGLAGNNEQFF
DNA: TGTGCCAGCAGCGGACTAGCGGGGAACAATGAGCAGTTCTTC

J: TRBJ1-1
V: TRBV7-3
size: -
D: TRBD1
CDR3: CASSLLQGAEAFF
DNA: TGTGCCAGCAGCCTACTTCAGGGGGCTGAAGCTTTCTTT

J: TRBJ2-5
V: TRBV5-6
size: once
D: TRBD2
CDR3: CASSLAGSTSGSVGTQYF
DNA: TGTGCCAGCAGCTTGGCCGGTAGCACTAGCGGCTCCGTCGGGACCCAGTACTTC

J: TRBJ2-3
V: TRBV14
size: -
D: TRBD2
CDR3: CASSQGRTSESTDTQYF
DNA: TGTGCCAGCAGCCAAGGACGGACTAGCGAAAGCACAGATACGCAGTATTTT

J: TRBJ2-1
V: TRBV7-3
size: -
D: TRBD2
CDR3: CASSLAGPFGEQFF
DNA: TGTGCCAGCAGCCTAGCGGGACCTTTCGGGGAGCAGTTCTTC

J: TRBJ1-4
V: TRBV5-1
size: -
D: -
CDR3: CASSLGTTTNEKLFF
DNA: TGCGCCAGCAGCTTAGGGACAACAACTAATGAAAAACTGTTTTTT

J: TRBJ2-2
V: TRBV19
size: -
D: TRBD1
CDR3: CASSLVGQFTGELFF
DNA: TGTGCCAGTTCACTTGTGGGACAGTTTACCGGGGAGCTGTTTTTT

J: TRBJ2-7
V: TRBV9
size: -
D: TRBD1
CDR3: CASSVGDRGDEQYF
DNA: TGTGCCAGCAGCGTAGGGGACAGGGGCGATGAGCAGTACTTC

J: TRBJ2-7
V: TRBV4-1
size: once
D: TRBD1
CDR3: CASSQQGQGSYEQYF
DNA: TGCGCCAGCAGCCAACAAGGACAGGGATCCTACGAGCAGTACTTC

J: TRBJ1-5
V: TRBV7-2
size: -
D: -
CDR3: CASSLAGQLLPNQPQHF
DNA: TGTGCCAGCAGCTTAGCCGGACAGTTATTACCCAATCAGCCCCAGCATTTT

J: TRBJ2-1
V: TRBV5-1
size: once
D: -
CDR3: CASYSFNEQFF
DNA: TGCGCCAGCTATTCTTTCAATGAGCAGTTCTTC

J: TRBJ2-1
V: TRBV7-2
size: once
D: -
CDR3: CASSGGLTSVYEQFF
DNA: TGTGCCAGCAGCGGTGGACTCACCTCGGTGTATGAGCAGTTCTTC

J: TRBJ1-1
V: TRBV7-3
size: -
D: TRBD1
CDR3: CASSLGTVNTEAFF
DNA: TGTGCCAGCAGCTTGGGGACAGTGAACACTGAAGCTTTCTTT

J: TRBJ2-3
V: TRBV15
size: -
D: TRBD2
CDR3: CATSPGGRDTQYF
DNA: TGTGCCACCAGCCCGGGGGGGAGGGATACGCAGTATTTT

J: TRBJ2-2
V: TRBV27
size: -
D: -
CDR3: CASSLQGYSYTGELFF
DNA: TGTGCCAGCAGTTTACAGGGATATAGTTACACCGGGGAGCTGTTTTTT

J: TRBJ2-5
V: TRBV2
size: -
D: -
CDR3: CASSALETQYF
DNA: TGTGCCAGCAGTGCTTTAGAGACCCAGTACTTC

J: TRBJ2-1
V: TRBV6-5
size: -
D: TRBD1
CDR3: CASSYGTGESYNEQFF
DNA: TGTGCCAGCAGTTATGGGACAGGGGAGTCCTACAATGAGCAGTTCTTC

J: TRBJ2-5
V: TRBV7-3
size: -
D: TRBD2
CDR3: CASSLIITSGGRPTDF
DNA: TGTGCCAGCAGCTTAATTATCACTAGCGGGGGCCGGCCCACGGACTTC

J: TRBJ2-7
V: TRBV5-6
size: -
D: -
CDR3: CASSLLTGFSYEQYF
DNA: TGTGCCAGCAGCTTGTTGACGGGTTTCTCCTACGAGCAGTACTTC

J: TRBJ1-2
V: TRBV5-1
size: -
D: -
CDR3: CASSLGYNGYTF
DNA: TGCGCCAGCAGCTTGGGGTACAATGGCTACACCTTC

J: TRBJ1-6
V: TRBV29-1
size: -
D: -
CDR3: CSAQEGSGDSPLHF
DNA: TGCAGCGCCCAGGAGGGGTCCGGCGATTCACCCCTCCACTTT

J: TRBJ2-7
V: TRBV6-6
size: -
D: -
CDR3: CASSQGSEQYF
DNA: TGTGCCAGCAGCCAGGGTTCCGAGCAGTACTTC

J: TRBJ2-1
V: TRBV7-8
size: few
D: -
CDR3: CASSLVLLSGNSYNEQFF
DNA: TGTGCCAGCAGCTTAGTTTTACTTTCGGGTAACTCCTACAATGAGCAGTTCTTC

J: TRBJ1-2
V: TRBV5-5
size: -
D: -
CDR3: CASSLTANYGYTF
DNA: TGTGCCAGCAGCTTGACAGCTAACTATGGCTACACCTTC

J: TRBJ2-7
V: TRBV7-8
size: -
D: -
CDR3: CASSLVGRRSNEQYF
DNA: TGTGCCAGCAGCTTAGTAGGCAGGCGTTCCAACGAGCAGTACTTC

J: TRBJ2-1
V: TRBV25-1
size: once
D: -
CDR3: CASSGEIDYNEQFF
DNA: TGTGCCAGCAGTGGCGAAATCGACTACAATGAGCAGTTCTTC

J: TRBJ2-3
V: TRBV9
size: -
D: TRBD2
CDR3: CASSAGTSGTDTQYF
DNA: TGTGCCAGCAGCGCCGGGACTAGCGGCACAGATACGCAGTATTTT

J: TRBJ1-4
V: TRBV6-5
size: -
D: -
CDR3: CASSRASRGYEKLFF
DNA: TGTGCCAGCAGCCGCGCAAGCAGGGGATATGAAAAACTGTTTTTT

J: TRBJ2-3
V: TRBV5-1
size: once
D: TRBD2
CDR3: CASSGAGSTDTQYF
DNA: TGCGCCAGCAGCGGAGCGGGGAGCACAGATACGCAGTATTTT

J: TRBJ1-3
V: TRBV6-6
size: -
D: -
CDR3: CASTLRQLSGNTIYF
DNA: TGTGCCAGCACCCTAAGACAGCTCTCTGGAAACACCATATATTTT

J: TRBJ2-5
V: TRBV4-1
size: -
D: TRBD2
CDR3: CASSQLAGAETQYF
DNA: TGCGCCAGCAGCCAGTTAGCGGGAGCAGAGACCCAGTACTTC

J: TRBJ1-6
V: TRBV6-6
size: -
D: -
CDR3: CASSYSKQMRVHF
DNA: TGTGCCAGCAGTTACTCGAAACAGATGAGGGTCCACTTT

J: TRBJ1-2
V: TRBV6-5
size: -
D: TRBD1
CDR3: CASSYSGTGINYGYTF
DNA: TGTGCCAGCAGTTACTCCGGGACAGGGATAAACTATGGCTACACCTTC

J: TRBJ2-1
V: TRBV5-1
size: -
D: TRBD1
CDR3: CASSPIPGGAYNEQFF
DNA: TGCGCCAGCAGCCCAATTCCAGGGGGCGCCTACAATGAGCAGTTCTTC